Listed below are T cell receptor beta chains from one sample, sequenced in a study of shared clonotypes between healthy human individuals. Generated by immunoSEQ multiplex PCR, the TCRdb table keeps only in-frame clones and is missing some. The sample carries more than 2 million clones, roughly 95% recorded once. The sample was naive CD8+ T cells sorted from blood. The receptors originated from a man between 18 and 29 years old in good health. The conserved cysteine and the conserved F or W are not part of the CDR3 here.

J | V | CDR3
TRBJ2-2 | TRBV7-9 | ASSLAGGPTGELF
TRBJ1-4 | TRBV2 | ASSEGGYNEKLF
TRBJ2-1 | TRBV5-6 | ASSLAVHEQF
TRBJ2-7 | TRBV5-6 | ASRPGTGLWEQY
TRBJ2-6 | TRBV19 | ASSIFVWGSGSSGANVLT
TRBJ2-1 | TRBV7-9 | ASSSSGGANNEQF
TRBJ2-1 | TRBV7-9 | ASSLGQGALNEQF
- | TRBV7-9 | ASSHRDRGYEQY
TRBJ2-1 | TRBV11-2 | ASSPPSRGNEQF
TRBJ2-5 | TRBV6-1 | ASSDRGGWETQY
TRBJ2-7 | TRBV30 | AWDPTGGEQY
TRBJ2-7 | TRBV12-5 | ASGLTNRIHEQY
TRBJ1-1 | TRBV2 | ASSDPYSNTEAF
TRBJ2-7 | TRBV7-6 | ASSQPVQGLYEQY
TRBJ1-1 | TRBV11-2 | ASTQPPVGTEAF
TRBJ2-3 | TRBV18 | ASSLNPSIGTAEDTQY
TRBJ1-5 | TRBV20-1 | SASPPSQH
TRBJ1-1 | TRBV2 | ARIGQGNTEAF
TRBJ2-3 | TRBV7-9 | ASGGPQSTDTQY
TRBJ2-1 | TRBV5-1 | ASSLVGGDNEQF
TRBJ2-2 | TRBV30 | AWSLSGDGELF
TRBJ2-7 | TRBV30 | AWSPPPADEQY
TRBJ1-2 | TRBV29-1 | SVEWQTNYGYT
TRBJ1-1 | TRBV6-5 | ASSYSDRGDAF
TRBJ2-3 | TRBV6-1 | ASSEPGLANTDTQY
TRBJ1-1 | TRBV6-5 | ASRPTGGLRTEAF
TRBJ2-1 | TRBV7-9 | ASSFWDRGFNEQF
TRBJ1-2 | TRBV11-2 | ASSLGGSYGYT
TRBJ2-7 | TRBV7-9 | ASSLAGGREQY
TRBJ1-1 | TRBV28 | ASSLALGVYTEAF
TRBJ2-7 | TRBV10-2 | ASSDRNYEQY
TRBJ2-7 | TRBV7-9 | ASSPPLADYEQY
TRBJ2-7 | TRBV7-2 | ASSIDSGLLYEQY
TRBJ1-2 | TRBV29-1 | SVEEGQIANYGYT
TRBJ2-1 | TRBV5-1 | ASSLEPGLAGDEQF
TRBJ2-5 | TRBV7-9 | ASSLAGRGYPFQETQY
TRBJ2-7 | TRBV30 | AWSVGFSYEQY
TRBJ2-5 | TRBV18 | ASSPLGVWREKETQY
TRBJ1-4 | TRBV29-1 | SVLKGTSEKLF
TRBJ2-7 | TRBV27 | ASSLLTGGRLEQY
TRBJ2-7 | TRBV4-1 | ASSQGRGGGAYEQY
TRBJ1-2 | TRBV7-9 | ASSLGQGDGYT
TRBJ2-2 | TRBV4-3 | ASSQVAGTGELF
TRBJ1-1 | TRBV7-9 | ASSNGQGGTEAF
TRBJ2-3 | TRBV7-7 | ASSLGTGGLDTQY
TRBJ2-1 | TRBV9 | ASSGGLGGDEQF
TRBJ1-2 | TRBV7-9 | ASSQEAQGNYGYT
TRBJ2-7 | TRBV28 | ASRLNGQGYEQY
TRBJ1-2 | TRBV13 | ASSLFRYSNYGYT
TRBJ2-7 | TRBV6-5 | ASSYRQGYEQY